Here is one T cell receptor (beta chain) with its context. This clonotype was observed a few times. No cognate antigen has been identified for it. No clone much larger than this one lies a single base away; base qualities are absent. This record comes from a study of early T cells in non-severe SARS-CoV-2 infection (dated by TCRdb to the early 2020s). In the study overall: TCR sequencing used bulk RNA from unsorted whole blood, so alpha and beta chains could not be paired. Here is what the overall study found, with its caveats: VDJdb matching was skewed toward anti-spike CD8 responses, so virus-specific expansions were likely underestimated and private and CD4 specificities were missed.

For this chain, trimming is 6 bases at the V end and 3 bases at the J end, and the number of junction bases without a gene match is 8. From the cysteine through the phenylalanine, the CDR3 covers 15 amino acids. Only the CDR3 DNA stays, 45 bases, in frame from base 1. CDR1 and CDR2 are drawn from the germline V gene (reference sequence): MNHEY, SMNVEV. Receptor amplification or capture employed 5' RACE. Instrument on record: NextSeq 500. To correct for sequencing error and PCR bias, the TCR library protocol tagged individual cDNA molecules with unique molecular identifiers. Both TCR alpha and beta chains were sequenced, and tight co-correlation was observed between alpha and beta sequence abundances in each sample. As for the original processing: Decombinator V4 was used to perform V gene, J gene and CDR3 annotation of TCR sequences. Expanded TCRs were defined as changing significantly between any two time points under a Poisson model with p below 0.0001. TCR abundances were normalised to the total number of TCRs sequenced per sample and were expressed as counts per million. TRAV1-2 paired with TRAJ12, TRAJ20 or TRAJ33 defined MAIT TCRs, while TRAV10 paired with TRAJ18 defined iNKT TCRs. VDJdb, accessed on 1 November 2021, was searched for TCRs annotated for CMV, EBV and SARS-CoV-2, and TCRs annotated for more than one antigen were excluded. The raw public reads went through TCRdb reprocessing: fastp at Q25, MiXCR clone calling, in-frame beta chains kept. Entries are consolidated by CDR3 protein sequence, retaining the most common genes and DNA. The V and J calls follow TCRdb's processing rather than the paper's. The table for this sample lists tens of thousands of distinct CDR3 sequences; 16% of them were counted only once. In total, the top ten clones hold about 4.7% of the sample.

This was a case-control study nested in a cohort of healthcare workers in London, UK, who had nasopharyngeal swab PCR tests and blood samples taken every week. Healthcare workers were enrolled in the week of the UK lockdown, from 23 to 31 March 2020, and were followed every week for up to about 16 weeks. The specimen comprised whole blood, sampled at baseline. The clonotype originates from an adult who was a healthcare worker with PCR-confirmed SARS-CoV-2 infection or an uninfected control (not recorded which). The chain couples TRBV27 to TRBJ2-7, and 10 junctional nucleotides match TRBD1. Here the CDR3 is given as CASSPGQGWNYEQYF. The nucleotide sequence reads as follows: TGTGCCAGCAGCCCGGGACAGGGGTGGAACTACGAGCAGTACTTC.